Each of the 18 T cell receptor beta chains below was sequenced from the same sample in a study of blood T cells in healthy people across ages. With a J-beta primer mix and a sample-barcoded 5' primer, a second PCR ran about 7 to 11 cycles. TCRdb re-called the 5' RACE reads with MiXCR, one entry per CDR3 protein. Of around 700,000 distinct CDR3 sequences in the sample, around 25% were seen once. The same sample was also studied in work on T cells of mothers and their children.

The sample was blood. The receptors derive from a boy younger than 18 in good health.

This clonotype came up a few times. The chain joins TRBV3-1 to TRBJ2-7; tentatively, D is TRBD2 (5 bases). Germline V gene data show CDR1 as LGHDT and CDR2 as YNNKEL (reference sequence). V was shortened by 1 base and J by 0 bases, with 10 bases between the two germline ends. The CDR3 covers 15 residues. The CDR3 protein is CASSQGLTGSYEQYF. The CDR3 region has the DNA TGTGCCAGCAGCCAAGGACTAACGGGCTCCTACGAGCAGTACTTC.

This clonotype has more than one count but fewer than ten. The chain employs TRBV9 and TRBJ2-3; 11 bases match TRBD2. The CDR3 is 15 amino acids. Trimming took 3 bases from V and 2 from J; bases not matched to a gene: 2. Germline V gene lookup returns CDR1 SGDLS and CDR2 YYNGEE. CDR3 DNA sequence: TGTGCCAGCAGCGCGGGACTAGCGGCCACAGATACGCAGTATTTT. Translation: CASSAGLAATDTQYF.

This rearrangement joins TRBV29-1 to TRBJ1-2; D is possibly TRBD1 (5 bases). Germline CDR1 and CDR2: SQVTM and ANQGSEA. The CDR3 spans 12 residues. Trimming took 5 bases from V and 3 from J, leaving 10 bases between them. CDR3 sequence reads: CSVTGTDYGYTF. CDR3 DNA: TGCAGCGTTACCGGGACGGACTATGGCTACACCTTC.

V usage is TRBV3-1 and J usage is TRBJ2-5, with 10 bases lining up with TRBD2. CDR1 is LGHDT, CDR2 YNNKEL, per germline (reference sequence). The CDR3 is made up of 17 amino acids. J was trimmed by 8 bases and V by 0 bases; bases with no gene match: 12. The CDR3 here is CASSQEVLAGVRITQYF. Written as DNA, the CDR3 is TGTGCCAGCAGCCAAGAGGTGCTAGCGGGAGTCCGGATCACCCAGTACTTC.

CDR3 sequence (DNA): TGTGCCAGCAGCTTAGAGGACAAAGAGACCCAGTACTTC. As protein: CASSLEDKETQYF. The genes are TRBV7-9 and TRBJ2-5, with D possibly TRBD1 on 5 matching bases. CDR1 and CDR2 (germline): SEHNR, FQNEAQ (reference sequence). This CDR3 has 13 residues. Trimming shortened V by 1 base and J by 3 bases, and 6 bases separated the two germline ends.

The V call is TRBV5-1, the J call TRBJ1-2, with 8 bases lining up with TRBD1. V was pared by 4 bases and J by 4 bases, with 9 bases of the junction left unmatched. The CDR3 is 15 amino acids. CDR1 and CDR2 (germline): SGHRS, YFSETQ. The chain's CDR3 is CASSNRTGSAYGYTF. CDR3 nucleotide sequence: TGCGCCAGCAGCAACCGGACAGGGTCTGCCTATGGCTACACCTTC.

The sample holds many counts of this clonotype. J is TRBJ2-5 and V is TRBV2; D possibly corresponds to TRBD2 (5 bases). The CDR3 totals 14 residues. The germline V gene has CDR1 SNHLY and CDR2 FYNNEI. Deletions cut 6 bases from V and 4 bases from J, with 15 bases between. CDR3 nucleotides: TGTGCCAGCAGGGCGAGGGTTCCCCCAGAGACCCAGTACTTC. Encoded protein: CASRARVPPETQYF.

Concerning this clonotype itself: A junction boundary mismatches the germline segment, possibly from a read error. The chain couples TRBV6-1 to TRBJ2-3, with 7 nucleotides matching TRBD2. In germline, CDR1 is MNHNS, CDR2 SASEGT. This CDR3 region has 15 residues. In DNA, the CDR3 is TGCGCCAGCAGTGAACAGCGGGGAAGTACAGATACGCAGTATTTT. This gives the protein CASSEQRGSTDTQYF.

The chain has TRBV4-3 and TRBJ1-2, with a tentative D call TRBD1 (5 bases). Deletions cut 5 bases from V and 4 bases from J, with 11 bases between. Germline values: CDR1 LGHNA, CDR2 YSLEER. This CDR3 has 13 amino acids. The CDR3 loop is CASSDQGGYGYTF. For the CDR3, the DNA is TGCGCCAGCAGCGACCAGGGAGGCTATGGCTACACCTTC.

This clonotype was detected only a few times. The chain couples TRBV9 to TRBJ1-1; D is ambiguous. Trimming left V 2 bases short and J 5 bases short, with 19 bases between. The length of the CDR3 is 16 residues. Germline CDR1 SGDLS, CDR2 YYNGEE. The CDR3, as DNA: TGTGCCAGCAGCGTTCGTGACCGCGGGAGGGCTACTGAAGCTTTCTTT. This gives the protein CASSVRDRGRATEAFF.

The chain has TRBV7-9 and TRBJ1-5; no clear D. V shed 2 bases and J shed 4 bases, with 9 bases lying between them. From germline, CDR1 is SEHNR and CDR2 FQNEAQ (reference sequence). The CDR3 loop spans 14 amino acids. CDR3 sequence reads: CASSLKTANQPQHF. The CDR3 DNA is TGTGCCAGCAGCTTAAAAACGGCTAATCAGCCCCAGCATTTT.

The chain links TRBV20-1 to TRBJ1-1; D is perhaps TRBD1 (5 bases). V shed 0 bases and J shed 11 bases, with 16 bases lying between them. The CDR3 has 13 residues. Germline values: CDR1 DFQATT, CDR2 SNEGSKA (reference sequence). The CDR3 reads CSARDYQGLLAFF. The DNA of the CDR3 is TGCAGTGCTAGAGATTATCAGGGTCTGTTGGCTTTCTTT.

This clonotype was observed a few times. The V gene is TRBV12-3 or TRBV12-4, the J gene TRBJ2-4; 7 bases are a match to TRBD2. This CDR3 has 15 amino acids. After removal of 4 bases from V and 4 bases from J, the junction contained 7 bases not matched to a gene. CDR3 in amino acids: CASSSAGSGKNIQYF. CDR3 sequence (DNA): TGTGCCAGCAGTTCAGCGGGATCTGGTAAAAACATTCAGTACTTC.

The CDR3 sequence is CSAGDRGRQETQYF. CDR3 nucleotide sequence: TGCAGTGCCGGAGATAGGGGGCGACAAGAGACCCAGTACTTC. V is TRBV20-1 and J is TRBJ2-5, with TRBD1 identical over 7 bases. There are 14 residues in the CDR3. Trimming at V came to 6 bases and at J to 2 bases, leaving 9 bases not matched to a gene. The germline V gene encodes CDR1 DFQATT and CDR2 SNEGSKA (reference sequence).

The rearrangement links TRBV20-1 to TRBJ1-2, with no clear D. Per germline, CDR1 DFQATT and CDR2 SNEGSKA (reference sequence). V lost 0 bases, J lost 8 bases, and 13 bases lay in between. The CDR3 is made up of 13 amino acids. The CDR3 here is CSARDRSGRGYTF. The CDR3 DNA is TGCAGTGCTAGAGATAGGTCGGGTCGCGGCTACACCTTC.

V and J are TRBV4-1 and TRBJ2-5; a weak D match, TRBD2 (5 bases). This CDR3 region has 14 residues. Trimming stripped 0 bases from V and 5 bases from J, with 10 bases between. Germline assignment: CDR1 MGHRA and CDR2 YSYEKL. CDR3 DNA sequence: TGCGCCAGCAGCCAAGATCGACGAGGGGAGACCCAGTACTTC. Protein product: CASSQDRRGETQYF.

The chain combines TRBV7-9 with TRBJ1-2, with D unresolved. V was trimmed by 5 bases and J by 6 bases, leaving 10 bases between them. Germline V gene data show CDR1 as SEHNR and CDR2 as FQNEAQ (reference sequence). This CDR3 is built from 12 residues. The CDR3 DNA follows: TGTGCCAGCAGCATTGGTTGGCATGGCTACACCTTC. Its protein product is CASSIGWHGYTF.

This clonotype was observed at least ten times. Mismatch with germline at one junction end may stem from a read error. CDR3 coding DNA: TGTGCCAGCAGCCAAGGGACAGGGGGAAATTCACCCCTCCACTTT. It encodes CASSQGTGGNSPLHF. This sequence joins TRBV4-3 and TRBJ1-6, with 11 positions matching TRBD1. Germline-derived CDR1 and CDR2 are LGHNA and YSLEER. CDR3 size: 15 residues.